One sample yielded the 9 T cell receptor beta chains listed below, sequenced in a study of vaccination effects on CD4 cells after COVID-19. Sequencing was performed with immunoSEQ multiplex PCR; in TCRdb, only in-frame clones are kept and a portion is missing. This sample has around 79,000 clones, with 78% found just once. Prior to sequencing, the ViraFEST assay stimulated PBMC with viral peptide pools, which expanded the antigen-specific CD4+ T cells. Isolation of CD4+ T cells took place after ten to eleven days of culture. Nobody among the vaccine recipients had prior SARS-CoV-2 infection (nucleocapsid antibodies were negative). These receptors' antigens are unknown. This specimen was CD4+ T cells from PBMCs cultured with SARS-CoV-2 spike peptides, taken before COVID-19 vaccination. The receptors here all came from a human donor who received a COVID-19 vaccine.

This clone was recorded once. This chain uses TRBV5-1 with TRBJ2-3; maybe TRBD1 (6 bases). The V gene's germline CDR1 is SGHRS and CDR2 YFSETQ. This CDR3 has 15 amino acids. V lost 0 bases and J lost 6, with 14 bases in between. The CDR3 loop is CASSLGSGEQDTQYF. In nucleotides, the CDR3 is TGCGCCAGCAGCTTGGGGTCAGGGGAGCAGGATACGCAGTATTTT.

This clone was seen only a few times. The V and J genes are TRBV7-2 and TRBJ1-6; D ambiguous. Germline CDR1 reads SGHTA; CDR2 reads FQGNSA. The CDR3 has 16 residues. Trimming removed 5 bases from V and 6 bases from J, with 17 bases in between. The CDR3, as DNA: TGTGCCAGCAGCCTGTGGGCGGGTTCGGGTAATTCACCCCTCCACTTT. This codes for CASSLWAGSGNSPLHF.

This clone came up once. The CDR3 is CASCGRGQTQYF. For the CDR3, the DNA is TGTGCCAGCTGCGGGAGGGGACAGACCCAGTACTTC. The chain links TRBV12-3 or TRBV12-4 to TRBJ2-5; 9 bases match TRBD2. The CDR3 spans 12 residues. The trim removed 8 bases at V and 6 bases at J, leaving 4 bases unmatched.

DNA of the CDR3: TGTGCCAGCAGTTACAACGGGGGGGATCAGCCCCAGCATTTT. It yields the protein CASSYNGGDQPQHF. The V call is TRBV6-5, the J call TRBJ1-5; D might be TRBD1 (5 bases). Germline V gene data show CDR1 as MNHEY and CDR2 as SVGAGI. The CDR3 sequence is 14 residues long. The V and J ends lost 2 bases and 5 bases respectively, with 10 bases between them.

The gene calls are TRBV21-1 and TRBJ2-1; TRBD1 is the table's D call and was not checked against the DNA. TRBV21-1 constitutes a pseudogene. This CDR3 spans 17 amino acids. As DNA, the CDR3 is TGTGCCAGCAGCCTCCCTGGGAGAGACAGGGAGGACGATGAGCAGTTCTTC. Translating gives CASSLPGRDREDDEQFF.

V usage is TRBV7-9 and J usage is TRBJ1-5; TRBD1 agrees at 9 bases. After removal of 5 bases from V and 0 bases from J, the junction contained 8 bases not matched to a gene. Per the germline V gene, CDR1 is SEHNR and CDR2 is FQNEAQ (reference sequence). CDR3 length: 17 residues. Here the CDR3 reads CASSQTGTGNSNQPQHF. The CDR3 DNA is TGTGCCAGCAGCCAAACCGGGACAGGGAATAGCAATCAGCCCCAGCATTTT. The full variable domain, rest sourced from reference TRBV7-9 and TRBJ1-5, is DTGVSQNPRHKITKRGQNVTFRCDPISEHNRLYWYRQTLGQGPEFLTYFQNEAQLEKSRLLSDRFSAERPKGSFSTLEIQRTEQGDSAMYLCASSQTGTGNSNQPQHFGDGTRLSIL.

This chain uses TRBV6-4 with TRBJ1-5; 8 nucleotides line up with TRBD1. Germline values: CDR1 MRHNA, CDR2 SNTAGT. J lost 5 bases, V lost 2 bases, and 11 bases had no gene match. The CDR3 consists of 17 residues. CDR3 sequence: CASSDIPQDREDQPQHF. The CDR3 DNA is TGTGCCAGCAGTGACATCCCTCAGGACAGGGAGGATCAGCCCCAGCATTTT.

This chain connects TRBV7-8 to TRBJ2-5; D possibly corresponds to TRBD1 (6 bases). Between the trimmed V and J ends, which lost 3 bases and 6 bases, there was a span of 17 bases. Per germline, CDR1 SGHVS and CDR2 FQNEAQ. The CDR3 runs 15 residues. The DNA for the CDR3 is TGTGCCAGCAGCTTCCGGGACACCATCCGAAAGACCCAGTACTTC. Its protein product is CASSFRDTIRKTQYF.

The CDR3 DNA reads as TGTGCCAGCAGCTTGGGCAGGGACGGCGAGCAGTACGTC. Protein sequence: CASSLGRDGEQYV. The V call is TRBV7-8, the J call TRBJ2-7; perhaps D is TRBD1 or TRBD2 (5 bases each). V was clipped by 3 bases and J by 6 bases, with 12 bases between them. Germline-derived CDR1 and CDR2 are SGHVS and FQNEAQ. The CDR3 covers 13 residues.